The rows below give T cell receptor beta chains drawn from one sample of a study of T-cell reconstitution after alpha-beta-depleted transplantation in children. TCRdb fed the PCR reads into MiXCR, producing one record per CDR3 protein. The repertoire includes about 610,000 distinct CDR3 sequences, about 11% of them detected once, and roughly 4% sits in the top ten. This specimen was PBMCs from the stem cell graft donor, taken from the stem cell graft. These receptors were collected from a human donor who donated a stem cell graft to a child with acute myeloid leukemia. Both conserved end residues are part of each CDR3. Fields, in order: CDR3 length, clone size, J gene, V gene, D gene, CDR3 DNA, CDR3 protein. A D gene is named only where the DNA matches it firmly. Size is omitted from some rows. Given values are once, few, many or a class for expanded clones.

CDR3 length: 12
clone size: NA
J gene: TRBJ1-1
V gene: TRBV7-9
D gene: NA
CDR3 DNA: TGTGCCAGCAGCCAGGGTTGGACTGAAGCTTTCTTT
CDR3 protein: CASSQGWTEAFF

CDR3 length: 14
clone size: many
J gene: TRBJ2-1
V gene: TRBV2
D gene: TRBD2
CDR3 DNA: TGTGCCAGCAGTGAAGGGGGACTAGCGGGCCCAAAGTTCTTC
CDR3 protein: CASSEGGLAGPKFF

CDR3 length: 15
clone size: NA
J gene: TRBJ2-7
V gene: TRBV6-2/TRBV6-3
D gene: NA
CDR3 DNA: TGTGCCAGCAGCCGACCGGGCACTATTTCCTACGAGCAGTACTTC
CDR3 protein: CASSRPGTISYEQYF

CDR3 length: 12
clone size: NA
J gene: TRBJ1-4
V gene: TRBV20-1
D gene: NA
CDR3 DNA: TGCAGTGCTCCCGGACAGACTGAAAAACTGTTTTTT
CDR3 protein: CSAPGQTEKLFF

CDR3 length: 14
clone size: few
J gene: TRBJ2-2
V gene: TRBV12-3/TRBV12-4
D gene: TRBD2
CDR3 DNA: TGTGCCAGCAGTCCTGCGGGAGGTGTCGGGGAGCTGTTTTTT
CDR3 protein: CASSPAGGVGELFF

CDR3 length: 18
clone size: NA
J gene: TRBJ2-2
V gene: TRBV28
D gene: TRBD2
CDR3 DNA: TGTGCCAGCAGTTTATCCGGCAGGGCGGGAGCGAACACCGGGGAGCTGTTTTTT
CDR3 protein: CASSLSGRAGANTGELFF

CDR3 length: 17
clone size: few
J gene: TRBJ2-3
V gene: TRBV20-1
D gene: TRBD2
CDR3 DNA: TGCAGTGCTAGAGATCGGAGAGCGGGAGCGGTCACAGATACGCAGTATTTT
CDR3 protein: CSARDRRAGAVTDTQYF

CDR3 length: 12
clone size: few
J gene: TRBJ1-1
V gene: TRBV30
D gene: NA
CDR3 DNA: TGTGCCTGGAGTCCCAGAGGAGGGAGCGCGTTCTTT
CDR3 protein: CAWSPRGGSAFF

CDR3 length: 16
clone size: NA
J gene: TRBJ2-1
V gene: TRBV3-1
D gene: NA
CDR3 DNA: TGTGCCAGCAGCCAAGTTGGTGGGGTGCTATACAATGAGCAGTTCTTC
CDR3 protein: CASSQVGGVLYNEQFF

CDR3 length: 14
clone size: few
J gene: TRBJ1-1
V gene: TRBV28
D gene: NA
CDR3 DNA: TGTGCCAGCAGTTTATACAGGTTAAACACTGAAGCTTTCTTT
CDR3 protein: CASSLYRLNTEAFF

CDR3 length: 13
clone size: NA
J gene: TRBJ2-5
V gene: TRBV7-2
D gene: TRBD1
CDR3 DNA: TGTGCCAGCGAACGGACCAGGGGGGAGACCCAGTACTTC
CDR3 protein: CASERTRGETQYF

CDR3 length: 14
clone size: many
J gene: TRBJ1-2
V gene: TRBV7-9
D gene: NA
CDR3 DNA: TGTGCCAGCAGCCCCCGAGGTGCGACCAATGGCTACACCTTC
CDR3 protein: CASSPRGATNGYTF

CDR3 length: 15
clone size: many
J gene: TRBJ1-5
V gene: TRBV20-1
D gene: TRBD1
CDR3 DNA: TGCAGTGCTAGAGATCCGGGACAGGGAGGTCAGCCCCAGCATTTT
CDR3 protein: CSARDPGQGGQPQHF

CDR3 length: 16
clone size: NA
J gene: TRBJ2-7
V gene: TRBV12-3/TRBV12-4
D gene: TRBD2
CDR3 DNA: TGTGCCAGCAGTTTCCTGAAAGCGGGAGCTGTCTACGAGCAGTACTTC
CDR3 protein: CASSFLKAGAVYEQYF

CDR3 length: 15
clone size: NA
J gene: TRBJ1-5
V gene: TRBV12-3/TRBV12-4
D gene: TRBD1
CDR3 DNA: TGTGCCAGCAGTTCGACAGGGAAGAGCAATCAGCCCCAGCATTTT
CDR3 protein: CASSSTGKSNQPQHF

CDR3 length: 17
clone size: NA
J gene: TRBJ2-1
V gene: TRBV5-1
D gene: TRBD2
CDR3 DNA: TGCGCCAGCAGCCCTCAAGGGACTAGCGGGAGTAAGGATGAGCAGTTCTTC
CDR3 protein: CASSPQGTSGSKDEQFF

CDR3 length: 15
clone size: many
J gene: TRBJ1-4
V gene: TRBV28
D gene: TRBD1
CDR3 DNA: TGTGCCAGCAGTTTCAACAGGGGCTCTAATGAAAAACTGTTTTTT
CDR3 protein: CASSFNRGSNEKLFF

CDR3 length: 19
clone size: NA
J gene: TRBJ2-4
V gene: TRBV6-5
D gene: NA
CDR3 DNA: TGTGCCAGCAGTTATTCTTCAGGGACCCGGGACTCAGCCAAAAACATTCAGTACTTC
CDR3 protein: CASSYSSGTRDSAKNIQYF

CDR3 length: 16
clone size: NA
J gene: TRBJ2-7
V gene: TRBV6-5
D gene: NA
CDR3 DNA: TGTGCCAGCAGTTACCCGGGGGGCGGGTTTGACCACGAGCAGTACTTC
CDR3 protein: CASSYPGGGFDHEQYF

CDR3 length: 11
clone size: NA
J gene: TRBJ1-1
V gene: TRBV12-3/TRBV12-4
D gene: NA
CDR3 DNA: TGTGCCAGCAGTCCATACACTGAAGCTTTCTTT
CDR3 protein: CASSPYTEAFF

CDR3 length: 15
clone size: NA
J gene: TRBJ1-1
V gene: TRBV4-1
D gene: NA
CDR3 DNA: TGCGCCAGCAGCCAAGAGGAGGGCAGACTGGCCGAAGCTTTCTTT
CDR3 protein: CASSQEEGRLAEAFF

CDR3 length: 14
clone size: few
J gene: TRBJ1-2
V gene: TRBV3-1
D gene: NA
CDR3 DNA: TGTGCCAGCAGCCAAGGGAGACAGGCAGGAGGCTACACCTTC
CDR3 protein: CASSQGRQAGGYTF

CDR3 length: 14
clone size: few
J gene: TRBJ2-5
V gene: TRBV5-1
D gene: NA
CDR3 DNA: TGCGCCAGCAGCTTGGAGTCTAGTGGGGAGACCCAGTACTTC
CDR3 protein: CASSLESSGETQYF

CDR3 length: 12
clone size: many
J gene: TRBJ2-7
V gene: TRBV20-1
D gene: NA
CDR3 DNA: TGCAGTGCTAGTTCTAGCGTCTACGAGCAGTACTTC
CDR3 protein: CSASSSVYEQYF

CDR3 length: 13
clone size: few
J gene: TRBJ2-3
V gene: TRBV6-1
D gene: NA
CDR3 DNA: TGTGCCAGCAGTGGGGCGTTCACAGATACGCAGTATTTT
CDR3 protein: CASSGAFTDTQYF

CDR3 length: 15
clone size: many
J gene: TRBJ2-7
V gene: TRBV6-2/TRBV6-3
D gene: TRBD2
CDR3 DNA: TGTGCCAGCACCGACGATAGCGGGAGACCATCCGAGCAGTACTTC
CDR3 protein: CASTDDSGRPSEQYF

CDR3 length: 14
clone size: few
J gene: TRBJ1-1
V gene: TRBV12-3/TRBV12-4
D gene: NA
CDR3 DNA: TGTGCCAGCAGGCCCTCGGGGGCAAACACTGAAGCTTTCTTT
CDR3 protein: CASRPSGANTEAFF

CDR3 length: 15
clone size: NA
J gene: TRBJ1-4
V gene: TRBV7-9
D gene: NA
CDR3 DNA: TGTGCCAGCAGCTCTGACTCCTCAACTAATGAAAAACTGTTTTTT
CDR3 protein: CASSSDSSTNEKLFF

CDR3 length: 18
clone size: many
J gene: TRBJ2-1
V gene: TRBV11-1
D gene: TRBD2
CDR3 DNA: TGTGCCAGCAGCTTAACCCCGGCCGCTAGCGGGCCTTCGAATGAGCAGTTCTTC
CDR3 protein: CASSLTPAASGPSNEQFF

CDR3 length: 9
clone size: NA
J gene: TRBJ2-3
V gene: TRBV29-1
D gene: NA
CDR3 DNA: TGCAGCGTCGGTAATACGCAGTATTTT
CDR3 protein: CSVGNTQYF

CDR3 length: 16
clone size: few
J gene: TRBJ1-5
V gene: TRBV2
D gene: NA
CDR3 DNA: TGTGCCAGCAGTGTTGGACAGACCTATAGCAATCAGCCCCAGCATTTT
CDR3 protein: CASSVGQTYSNQPQHF

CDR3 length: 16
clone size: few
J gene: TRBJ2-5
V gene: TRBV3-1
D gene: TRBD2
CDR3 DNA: TGTGCCAGCAGCCTACGGACTAGCGGGAGATTGGAGACCCAGTACTTC
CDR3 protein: CASSLRTSGRLETQYF

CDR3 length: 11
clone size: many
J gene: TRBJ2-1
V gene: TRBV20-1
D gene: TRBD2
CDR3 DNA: TGCAGTGCTAGGGGGGGGAATGAGCAGTTCTTC
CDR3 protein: CSARGGNEQFF

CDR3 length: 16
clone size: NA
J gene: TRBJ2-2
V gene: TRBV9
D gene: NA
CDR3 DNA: TGTGCCAGCAGCGTACTCGGACGGGGAATCACCGGGGAGCTGTTTTTT
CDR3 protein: CASSVLGRGITGELFF

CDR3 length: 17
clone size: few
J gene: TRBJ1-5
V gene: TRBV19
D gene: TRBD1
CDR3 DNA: TGTGCCAGTAGTATGGGCAGGGGGCACAGCTTGGTCAGCCCCCAGCATTTT
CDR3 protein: CASSMGRGHSLVSPQHF

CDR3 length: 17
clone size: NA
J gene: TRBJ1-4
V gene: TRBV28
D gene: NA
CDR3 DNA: TGTGCCAGCAGTTTAGACAAGAACAGGGCGCCGAGGGAAAAACTGTTTTTT
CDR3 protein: CASSLDKNRAPREKLFF

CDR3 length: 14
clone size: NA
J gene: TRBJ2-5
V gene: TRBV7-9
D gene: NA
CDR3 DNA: TGTGCCAGCAGCCCCCAGACAGTAAGGGAGACCCAGTACTTC
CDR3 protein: CASSPQTVRETQYF

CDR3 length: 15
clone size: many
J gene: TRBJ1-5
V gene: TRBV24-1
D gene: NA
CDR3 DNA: TGTGCCACAGACCGGGACAACTATAGCAATCAGCCCCAGCATTTT
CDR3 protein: CATDRDNYSNQPQHF

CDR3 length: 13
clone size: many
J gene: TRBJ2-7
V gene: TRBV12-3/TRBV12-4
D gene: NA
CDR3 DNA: TGTGCCAGCAATTCGGACGTCTCCTACGAGCAGTACTTC
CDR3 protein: CASNSDVSYEQYF

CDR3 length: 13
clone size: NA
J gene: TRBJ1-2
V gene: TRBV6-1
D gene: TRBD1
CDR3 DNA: TGTGCCAGCAGCACAGGACAGGTTTATGGCTACACCTTC
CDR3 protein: CASSTGQVYGYTF

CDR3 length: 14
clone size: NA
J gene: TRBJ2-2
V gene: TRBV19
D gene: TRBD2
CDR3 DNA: TGTGCCAGTGCCCCGGGACTAGTAAGGGGGGAGCTGTTTTTT
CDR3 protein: CASAPGLVRGELFF

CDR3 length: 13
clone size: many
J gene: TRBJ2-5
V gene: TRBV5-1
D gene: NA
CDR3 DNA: TGCGCCAGCCGATCAGGGTTGTCAGAGACCCAGTACTTC
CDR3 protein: CASRSGLSETQYF